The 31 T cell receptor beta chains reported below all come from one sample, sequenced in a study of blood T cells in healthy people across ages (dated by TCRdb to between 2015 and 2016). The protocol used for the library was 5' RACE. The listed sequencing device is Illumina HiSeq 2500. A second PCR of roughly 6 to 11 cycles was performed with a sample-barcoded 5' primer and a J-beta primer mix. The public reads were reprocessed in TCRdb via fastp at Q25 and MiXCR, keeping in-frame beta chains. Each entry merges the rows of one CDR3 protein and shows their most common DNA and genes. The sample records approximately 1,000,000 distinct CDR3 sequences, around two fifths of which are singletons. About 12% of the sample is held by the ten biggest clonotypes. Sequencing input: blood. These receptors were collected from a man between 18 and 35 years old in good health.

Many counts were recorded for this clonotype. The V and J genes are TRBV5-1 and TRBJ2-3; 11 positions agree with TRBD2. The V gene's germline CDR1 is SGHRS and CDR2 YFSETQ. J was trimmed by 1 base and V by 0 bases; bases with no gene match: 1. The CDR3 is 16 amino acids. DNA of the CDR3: TGCGCCAGCAGCTTGGAACTAGCGGGGGGCACAGATACGCAGTATTTT. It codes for CASSLELAGGTDTQYF.

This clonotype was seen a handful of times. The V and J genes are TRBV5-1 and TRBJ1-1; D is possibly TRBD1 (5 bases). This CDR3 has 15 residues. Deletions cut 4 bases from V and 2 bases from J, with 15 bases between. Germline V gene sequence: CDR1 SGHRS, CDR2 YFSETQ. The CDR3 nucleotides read TGCGCCAGCAGCCGCCACGAGAGGGGAAACACTGAAGCTTTCTTT. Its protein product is CASSRHERGNTEAFF.

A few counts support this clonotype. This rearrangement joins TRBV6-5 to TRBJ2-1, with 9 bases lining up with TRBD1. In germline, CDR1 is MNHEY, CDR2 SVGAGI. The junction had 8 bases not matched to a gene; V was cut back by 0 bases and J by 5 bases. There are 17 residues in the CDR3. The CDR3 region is CASSYSTGGLLDNEQFF. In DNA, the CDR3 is TGTGCCAGCAGTTACTCGACAGGGGGATTGCTCGACAATGAGCAGTTCTTC.

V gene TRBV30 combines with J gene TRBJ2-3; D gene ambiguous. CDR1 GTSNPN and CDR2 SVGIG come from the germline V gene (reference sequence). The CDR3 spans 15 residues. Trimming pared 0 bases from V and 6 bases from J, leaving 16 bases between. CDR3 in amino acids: CAWSVGRDLRDTQYF. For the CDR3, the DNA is TGTGCCTGGAGTGTCGGGCGAGACCTTCGGGATACGCAGTATTTT.

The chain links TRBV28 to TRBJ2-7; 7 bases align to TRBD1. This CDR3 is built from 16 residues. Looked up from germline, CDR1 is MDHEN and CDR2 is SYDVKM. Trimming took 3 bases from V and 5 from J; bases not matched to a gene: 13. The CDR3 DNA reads TGTGCCAGCAGTTTCGCCTACAGGGGCTCCCTTCACGAGCAGTACTTC. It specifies CASSFAYRGSLHEQYF.

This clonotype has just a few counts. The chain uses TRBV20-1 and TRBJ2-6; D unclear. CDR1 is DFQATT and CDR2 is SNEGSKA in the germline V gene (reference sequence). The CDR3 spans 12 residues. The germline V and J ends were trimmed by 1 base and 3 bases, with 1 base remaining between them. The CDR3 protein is CSARGGANVLTF. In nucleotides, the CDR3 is TGCAGTGCTAGAGGTGGGGCCAACGTCCTGACTTTC.

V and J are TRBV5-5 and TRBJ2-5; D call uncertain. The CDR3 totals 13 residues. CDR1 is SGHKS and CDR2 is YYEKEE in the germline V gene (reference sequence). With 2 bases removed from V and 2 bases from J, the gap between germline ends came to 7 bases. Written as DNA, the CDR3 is TGTGCCAGCAGCTTTCTATTTCAAGAGACCCAGTACTTC. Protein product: CASSFLFQETQYF.

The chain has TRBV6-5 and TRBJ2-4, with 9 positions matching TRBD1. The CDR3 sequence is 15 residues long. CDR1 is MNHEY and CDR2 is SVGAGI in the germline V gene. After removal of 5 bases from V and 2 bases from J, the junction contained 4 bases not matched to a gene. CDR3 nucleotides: TGTGCCAGCAGTACAGGGGGCTGGACCAAAAACATTCAGTACTTC. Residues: CASSTGGWTKNIQYF.

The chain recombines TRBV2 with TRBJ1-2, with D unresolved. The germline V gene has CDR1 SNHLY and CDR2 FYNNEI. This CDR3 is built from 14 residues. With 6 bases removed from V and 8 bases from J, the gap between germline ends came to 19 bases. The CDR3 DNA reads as TGTGCCAGCAGAACTCGGGCTTCCACCTCCGGCTACACCTTC. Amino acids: CASRTRASTSGYTF. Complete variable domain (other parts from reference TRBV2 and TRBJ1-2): EPEVTQTPSHQVTQMGQEVILRCVPISNHLYFYWYRQILGQKVEFLVSFYNNEISEKSEIFDDQFSVERPDGSNFTLKIRSTKLEDSAMYFCASRTRASTSGYTFGSGTRLTVV.

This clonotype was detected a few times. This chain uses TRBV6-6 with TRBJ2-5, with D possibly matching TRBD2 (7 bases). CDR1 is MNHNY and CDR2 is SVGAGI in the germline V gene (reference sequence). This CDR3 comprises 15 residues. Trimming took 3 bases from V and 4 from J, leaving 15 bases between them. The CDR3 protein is CASSYGGGKGETQYF. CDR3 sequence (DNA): TGTGCCAGCAGTTATGGGGGGGGCAAAGGAGAGACCCAGTACTTC.

For the CDR3, the DNA is TGCGCCAGCAGCCAAGGGAAGGGTGGGAGCAATCAGCCCCAGCATTTT. Translating it yields CASSQGKGGSNQPQHF. The rearrangement uses TRBV4-1 and TRBJ1-5; unclear D gene. This CDR3 is 16 amino acids long. Germline V gives CDR1 MGHRA, CDR2 YSYEKL. V gave up 1 base and J gave up 1 base, with 11 bases separating them.

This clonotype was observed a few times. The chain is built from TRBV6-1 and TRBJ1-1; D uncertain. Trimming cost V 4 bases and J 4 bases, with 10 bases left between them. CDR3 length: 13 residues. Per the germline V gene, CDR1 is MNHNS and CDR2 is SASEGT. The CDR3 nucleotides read TGTGCCAGCAGTGCCTGGACGGCCACTGAAGCTTTCTTT. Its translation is CASSAWTATEAFF.

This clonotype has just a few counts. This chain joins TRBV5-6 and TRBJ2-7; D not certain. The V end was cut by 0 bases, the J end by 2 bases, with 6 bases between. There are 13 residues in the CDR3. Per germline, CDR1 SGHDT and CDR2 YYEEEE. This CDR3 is CASSLDGTYEQYF. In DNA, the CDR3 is TGTGCCAGCAGCTTGGATGGGACCTACGAGCAGTACTTC.

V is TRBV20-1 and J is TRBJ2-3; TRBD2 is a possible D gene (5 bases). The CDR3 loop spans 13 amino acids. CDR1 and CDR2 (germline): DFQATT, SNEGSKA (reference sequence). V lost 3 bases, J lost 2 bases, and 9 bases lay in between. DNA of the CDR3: TGCAGTGCTAGGGCTAGCAACACAGATACGCAGTATTTT. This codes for CSARASNTDTQYF.

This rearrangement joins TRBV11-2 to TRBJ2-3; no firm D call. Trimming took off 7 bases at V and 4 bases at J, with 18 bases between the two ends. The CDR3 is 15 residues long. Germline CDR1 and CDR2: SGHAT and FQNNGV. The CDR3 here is CASNSLQGLADTQYF. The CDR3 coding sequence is TGTGCCAGCAACTCTCTTCAAGGGTTGGCAGATACGCAGTATTTT.

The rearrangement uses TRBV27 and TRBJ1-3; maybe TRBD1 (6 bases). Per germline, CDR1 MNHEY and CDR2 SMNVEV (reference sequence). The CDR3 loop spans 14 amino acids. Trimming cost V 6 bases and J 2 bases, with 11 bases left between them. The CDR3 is CASRAGTTGNTIYF. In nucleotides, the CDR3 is TGTGCCAGCAGGGCGGGGACAACTGGAAACACCATATATTTT.

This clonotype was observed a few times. CDR3 sequence (DNA): TGCAGTGCTAGAGTTAGGGGGTATGAGCAGTTCTTC. It specifies CSARVRGYEQFF. V gene TRBV20-1 combines with J gene TRBJ2-1; perhaps TRBD1 as D (6 bases). The germline CDR1 and CDR2 sequences are DFQATT and SNEGSKA (reference sequence). Deletions cut 1 base from V and 8 bases from J, with 9 bases between. CDR3 length: 12 amino acids.

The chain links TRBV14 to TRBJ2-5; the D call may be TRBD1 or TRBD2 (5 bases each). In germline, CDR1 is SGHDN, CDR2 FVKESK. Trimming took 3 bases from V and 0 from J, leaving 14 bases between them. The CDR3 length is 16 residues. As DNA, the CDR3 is TGTGCCAGCAGCCACTTAGGGACCTTGTACCAAGAGACCCAGTACTTC. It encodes CASSHLGTLYQETQYF.

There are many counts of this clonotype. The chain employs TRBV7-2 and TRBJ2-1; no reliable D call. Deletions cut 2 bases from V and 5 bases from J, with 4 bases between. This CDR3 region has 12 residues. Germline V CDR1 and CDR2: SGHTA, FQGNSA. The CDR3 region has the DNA TGTGCCAGCAGCTTACAGGACAATGAGCAGTTCTTC. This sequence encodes CASSLQDNEQFF.

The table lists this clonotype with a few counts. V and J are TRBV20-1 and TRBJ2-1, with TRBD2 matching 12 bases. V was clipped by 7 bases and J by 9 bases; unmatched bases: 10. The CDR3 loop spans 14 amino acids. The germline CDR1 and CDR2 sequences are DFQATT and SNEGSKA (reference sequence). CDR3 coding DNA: TGCAGTGGCCTCGCGACTAGCGGGGGTTTTGAGCAGTTCTTC. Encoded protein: CSGLATSGGFEQFF.

The CDR3 loop reads CATSTTSGSYNEQYF. The DNA of the CDR3 is TGTGCCACCAGCACAACTAGCGGTTCCTACAATGAGCAGTACTTC. J is TRBJ2-1 and V is TRBV15; TRBD2 agrees at 8 bases. Matching the DNA end better, TRBJ2-7 makes the J call doubtful. Germline V gene data show CDR1 as LNHNV and CDR2 as YYDKDF (reference sequence). The CDR3 is made up of 15 amino acids.

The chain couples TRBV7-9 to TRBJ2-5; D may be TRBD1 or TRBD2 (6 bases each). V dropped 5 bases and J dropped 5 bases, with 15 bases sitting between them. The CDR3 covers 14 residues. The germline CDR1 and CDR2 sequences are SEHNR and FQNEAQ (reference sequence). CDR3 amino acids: CASSDGTGRETQYF. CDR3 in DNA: TGTGCCAGCAGCGACGGTACAGGGAGGGAGACCCAGTACTTC. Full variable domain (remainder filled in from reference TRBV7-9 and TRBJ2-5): DTGVSQNPRHKITKRGQNVTFRCDPISEHNRLYWYRQTLGQGPEFLTYFQNEAQLEKSRLLSDRFSAERPKGSFSTLEIQRTEQGDSAMYLCASSDGTGRETQYFGPGTRLLVL.

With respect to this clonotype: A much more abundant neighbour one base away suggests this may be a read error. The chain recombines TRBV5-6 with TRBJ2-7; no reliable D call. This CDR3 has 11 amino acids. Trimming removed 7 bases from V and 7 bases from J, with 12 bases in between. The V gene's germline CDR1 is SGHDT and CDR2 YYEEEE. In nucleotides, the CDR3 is TGTGCCAGCGGATACTTTAATGAGCAGTACTTC. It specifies CASGYFNEQYF.

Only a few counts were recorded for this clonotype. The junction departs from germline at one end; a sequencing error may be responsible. The CDR3 reads CASSQDPGTYGHTF. CDR3 DNA sequence: TGCGCCAGCAGCCAAGATCCCGGGACCTATGGCCACACCTTC. The chain combines TRBV4-1 with TRBJ1-2, with D possibly matching TRBD1 (5 bases). Germline V gene data show CDR1 as MGHRA and CDR2 as YSYEKL. There are 14 residues in the CDR3.

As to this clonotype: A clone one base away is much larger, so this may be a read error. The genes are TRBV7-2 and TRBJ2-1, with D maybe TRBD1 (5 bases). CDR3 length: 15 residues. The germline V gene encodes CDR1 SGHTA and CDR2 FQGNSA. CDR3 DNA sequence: TGTGCCAGCAGCTCGAGACAGACTCTCAACAATGGGCAGTTCTTC. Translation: CASSSRQTLNNGQFF.

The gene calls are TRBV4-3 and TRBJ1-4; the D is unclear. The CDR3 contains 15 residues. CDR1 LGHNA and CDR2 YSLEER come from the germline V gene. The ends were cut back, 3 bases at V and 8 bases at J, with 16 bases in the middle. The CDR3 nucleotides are TGCGCCAGCAGCCACCCTCTGGGGTCCGGAGAAAAACTGTTTTTT. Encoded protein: CASSHPLGSGEKLFF.

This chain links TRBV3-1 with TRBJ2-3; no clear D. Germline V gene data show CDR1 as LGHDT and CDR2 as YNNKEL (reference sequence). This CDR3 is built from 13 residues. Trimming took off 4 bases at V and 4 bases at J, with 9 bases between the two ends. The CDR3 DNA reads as TGTGCCAGCAGCCCAAGATCCCCAGATACGCAGTATTTT. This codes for CASSPRSPDTQYF.

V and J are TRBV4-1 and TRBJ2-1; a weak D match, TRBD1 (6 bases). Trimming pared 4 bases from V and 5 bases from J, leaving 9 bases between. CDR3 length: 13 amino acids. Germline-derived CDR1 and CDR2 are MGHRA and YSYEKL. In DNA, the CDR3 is TGCGCCAGCAGCCGGACAGCCAACAATGAGCAGTTCTTC. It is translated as CASSRTANNEQFF.

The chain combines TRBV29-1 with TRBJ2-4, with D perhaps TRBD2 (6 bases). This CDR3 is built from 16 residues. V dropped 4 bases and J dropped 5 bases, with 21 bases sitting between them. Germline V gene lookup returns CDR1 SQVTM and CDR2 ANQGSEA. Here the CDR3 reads CSVAEGLIDKQNIQYF. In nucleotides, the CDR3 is TGCAGCGTTGCGGAGGGTTTGATCGATAAGCAAAACATTCAGTACTTC.

The CDR3 coding sequence is TGCAGCGTAACAGGGGGGGTAGAGACCCAGTACTTC. This encodes CSVTGGVETQYF. The chain recombines TRBV29-1 with TRBJ2-5; tentatively, D is TRBD1 (8 bases). The CDR3 loop spans 12 amino acids. V lost 6 bases and J lost 4, with 12 bases in between. Germline lookup yields CDR1 SQVTM and CDR2 ANQGSEA.

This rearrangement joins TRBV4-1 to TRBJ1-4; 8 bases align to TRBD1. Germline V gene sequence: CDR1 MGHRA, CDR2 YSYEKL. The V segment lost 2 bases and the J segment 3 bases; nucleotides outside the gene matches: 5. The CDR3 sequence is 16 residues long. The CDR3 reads CASSQQGAGANEKLFF. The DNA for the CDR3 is TGCGCCAGCAGCCAACAGGGGGCCGGGGCTAATGAAAAACTGTTTTTT.